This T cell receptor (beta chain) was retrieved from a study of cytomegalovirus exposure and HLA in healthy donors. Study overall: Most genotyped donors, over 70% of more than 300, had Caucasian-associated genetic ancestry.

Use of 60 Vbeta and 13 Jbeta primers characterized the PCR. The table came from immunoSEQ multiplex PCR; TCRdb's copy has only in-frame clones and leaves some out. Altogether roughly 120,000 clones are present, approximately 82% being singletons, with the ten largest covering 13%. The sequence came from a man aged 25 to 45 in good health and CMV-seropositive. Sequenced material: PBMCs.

The CDR3 coding sequence is TGTGCCAGCAGCCCGGGACTAGCGGGCGTCAATGAGCAGTTCTTC. The encoded protein is CASSPGLAGVNEQFF. V usage is TRBV27 and J usage is TRBJ2-1, with 12 bases identical to TRBD2. Germline CDR1 reads MNHEY; CDR2 reads SMNVEV (reference sequence). This CDR3 region has 15 residues. With V trimmed by 6 bases and J by 6 bases, 6 bases remained unmatched.